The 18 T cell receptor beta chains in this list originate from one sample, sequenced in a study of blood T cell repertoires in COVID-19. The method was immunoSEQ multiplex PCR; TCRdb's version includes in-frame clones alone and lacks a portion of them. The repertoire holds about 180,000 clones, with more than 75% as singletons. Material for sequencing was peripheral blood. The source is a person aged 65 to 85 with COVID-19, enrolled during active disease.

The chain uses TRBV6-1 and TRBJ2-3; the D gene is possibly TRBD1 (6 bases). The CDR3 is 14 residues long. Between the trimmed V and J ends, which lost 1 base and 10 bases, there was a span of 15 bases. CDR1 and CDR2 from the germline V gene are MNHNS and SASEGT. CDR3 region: CASSEVDPGTPQYF. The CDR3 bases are TGTGCCAGCAGTGAAGTCGACCCCGGGACACCGCAGTATTTT.

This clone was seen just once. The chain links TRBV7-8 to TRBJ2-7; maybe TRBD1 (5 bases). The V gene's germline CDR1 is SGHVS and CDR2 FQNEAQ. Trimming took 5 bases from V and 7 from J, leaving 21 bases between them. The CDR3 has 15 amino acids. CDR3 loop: CASSETPAGMGEQYF. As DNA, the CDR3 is TGTGCCAGCAGCGAAACCCCCGCAGGGATGGGTGAGCAGTACTTC.

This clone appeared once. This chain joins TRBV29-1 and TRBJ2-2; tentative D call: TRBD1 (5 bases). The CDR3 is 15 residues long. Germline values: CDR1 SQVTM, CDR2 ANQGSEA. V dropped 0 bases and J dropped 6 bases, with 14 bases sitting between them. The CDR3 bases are TGCAGCGTTGAAGACAGGGCATTAAGACCCGGGGAGCTGTTTTTT. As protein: CSVEDRALRPGELFF.

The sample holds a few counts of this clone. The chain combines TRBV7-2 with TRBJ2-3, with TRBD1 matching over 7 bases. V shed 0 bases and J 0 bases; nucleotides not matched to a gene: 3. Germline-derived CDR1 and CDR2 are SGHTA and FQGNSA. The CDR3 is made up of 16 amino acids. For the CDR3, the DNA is TGTGCCAGCAGCTTAGCGGGACAGTACAGCACAGATACGCAGTATTTT. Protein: CASSLAGQYSTDTQYF.

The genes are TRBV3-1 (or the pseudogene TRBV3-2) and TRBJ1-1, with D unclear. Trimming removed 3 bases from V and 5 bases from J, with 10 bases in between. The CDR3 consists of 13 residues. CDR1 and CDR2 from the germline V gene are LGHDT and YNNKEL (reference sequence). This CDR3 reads CASSHPVGTEAFF. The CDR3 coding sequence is TGTGCCAGCAGCCACCCCGTCGGGACTGAAGCTTTCTTT.

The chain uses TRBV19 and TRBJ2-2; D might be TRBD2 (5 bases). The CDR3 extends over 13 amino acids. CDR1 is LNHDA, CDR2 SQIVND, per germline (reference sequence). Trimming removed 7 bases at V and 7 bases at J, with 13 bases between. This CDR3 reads CASTKTRDGELFF. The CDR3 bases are TGTGCCAGTACCAAAACCCGGGACGGGGAGCTGTTTTTT.

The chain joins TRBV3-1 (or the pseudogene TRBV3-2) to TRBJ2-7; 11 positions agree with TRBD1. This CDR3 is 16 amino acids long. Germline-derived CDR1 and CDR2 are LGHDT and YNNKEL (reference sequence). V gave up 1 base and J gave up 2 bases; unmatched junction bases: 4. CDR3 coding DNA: TGTGCCAGCAGCCAAGCCCCGGGACAGGGGGCCTACGAGCAGTACTTC. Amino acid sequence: CASSQAPGQGAYEQYF.

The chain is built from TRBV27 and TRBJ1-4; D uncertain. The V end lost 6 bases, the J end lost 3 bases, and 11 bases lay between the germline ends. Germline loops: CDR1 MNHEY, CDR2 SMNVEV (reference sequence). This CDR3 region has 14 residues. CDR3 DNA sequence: TGTGCCAGCAGCTGGCGTAGCCCTAATGAAAAACTGTTTTTT. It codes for CASSWRSPNEKLFF.

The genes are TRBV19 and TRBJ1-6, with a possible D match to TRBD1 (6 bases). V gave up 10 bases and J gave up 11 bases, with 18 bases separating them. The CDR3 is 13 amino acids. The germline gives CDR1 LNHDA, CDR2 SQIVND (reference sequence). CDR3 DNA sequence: TGTGCCACTGGGGAGGGGGGGCGGACACCCCTCCACTTT. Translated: CATGEGGRTPLHF.

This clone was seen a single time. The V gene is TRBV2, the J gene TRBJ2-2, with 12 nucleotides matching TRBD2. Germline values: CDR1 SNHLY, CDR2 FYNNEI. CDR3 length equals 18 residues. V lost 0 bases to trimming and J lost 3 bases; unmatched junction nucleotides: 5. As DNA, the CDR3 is TGTGCCAGCAGTGAAGCCGGTACTAGCGGGGGGTACACCGGGGAGCTGTTTTTT. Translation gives CASSEAGTSGGYTGELFF.

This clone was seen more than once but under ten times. CDR3 in amino acids: CASSIAGGGTYEQYF. CDR3 nucleotide sequence: TGTGCCAGTAGTATAGCGGGAGGCGGTACCTACGAGCAGTACTTC. This sequence joins TRBV19 and TRBJ2-7; TRBD2 aligns across 7 bases. The CDR3 runs 15 residues. CDR1 is LNHDA, CDR2 SQIVND, per germline (reference sequence). V dropped 1 base and J dropped 2; count of bases not matched to a gene: 5.

CDR3 sequence reads: CASSALKTLNYGYTF. The CDR3 DNA reads TGTGCCAGCAGTGCCCTAAAGACACTCAACTATGGCTACACCTTC. The rearrangement uses TRBV6-2 or TRBV6-3 and TRBJ1-2; D remains ambiguous. The CDR3 length is 15 residues. V dropped 5 bases and J dropped 2 bases, with 15 bases sitting between them. CDR1 and CDR2 from the germline V gene are MNHEY and SVGEGT.

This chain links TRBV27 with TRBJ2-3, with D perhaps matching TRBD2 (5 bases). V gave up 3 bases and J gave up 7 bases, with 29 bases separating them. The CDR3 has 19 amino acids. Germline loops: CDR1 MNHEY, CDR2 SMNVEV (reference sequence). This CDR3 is CASSFRGLAKGLLENTQYF. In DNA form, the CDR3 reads TGTGCCAGCAGTTTTCGCGGTTTAGCGAAGGGCCTCCTAGAGAATACGCAGTATTTT.

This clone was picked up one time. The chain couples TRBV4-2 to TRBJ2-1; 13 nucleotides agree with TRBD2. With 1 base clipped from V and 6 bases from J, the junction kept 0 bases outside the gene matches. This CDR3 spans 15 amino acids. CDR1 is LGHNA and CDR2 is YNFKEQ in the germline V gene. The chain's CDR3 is CASSQGLAGGNEQFF. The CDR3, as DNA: TGTGCCAGCAGCCAAGGACTAGCGGGGGGCAATGAGCAGTTCTTC.

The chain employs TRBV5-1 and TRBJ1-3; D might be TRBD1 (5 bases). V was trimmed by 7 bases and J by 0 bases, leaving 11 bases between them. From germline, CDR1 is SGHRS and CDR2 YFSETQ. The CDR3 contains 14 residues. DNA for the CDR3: TGCGCCAGCGGGAGGGACGGCTCTGGAAACACCATATATTTT. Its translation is CASGRDGSGNTIYF.

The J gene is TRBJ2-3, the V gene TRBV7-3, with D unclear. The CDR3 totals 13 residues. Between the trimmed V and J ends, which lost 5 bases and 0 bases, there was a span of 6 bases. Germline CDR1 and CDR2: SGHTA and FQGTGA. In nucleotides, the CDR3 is TGTGCCAGCAGCCACGGTAGCACAGATACGCAGTATTTT. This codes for CASSHGSTDTQYF.

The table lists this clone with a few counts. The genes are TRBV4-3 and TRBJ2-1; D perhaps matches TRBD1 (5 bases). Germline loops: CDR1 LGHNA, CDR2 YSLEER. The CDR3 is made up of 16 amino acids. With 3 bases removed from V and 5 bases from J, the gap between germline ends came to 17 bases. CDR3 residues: CASSQDPSTENNEQFF. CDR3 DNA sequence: TGCGCCAGCAGCCAGGACCCGTCGACAGAAAACAATGAGCAGTTCTTC.

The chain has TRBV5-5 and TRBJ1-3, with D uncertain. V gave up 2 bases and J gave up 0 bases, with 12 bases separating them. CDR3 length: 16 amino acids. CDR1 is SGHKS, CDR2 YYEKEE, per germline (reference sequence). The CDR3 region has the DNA TGTGCCAGCAGCTTCGTCTCGAGAAGCTCTGGAAACACCATATATTTT. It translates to CASSFVSRSSGNTIYF.